A single sample gave rise to the 4 T cell receptor beta chains below, sequenced in a study of beta chain features in type 1 diabetes. Study-wide findings and caveats: Shorter TCRB CDR3s, moderately but significantly so, were found in Type 1 diabetes patients in all four CD4+ subsets.

Their antigen targets remain unknown. The isolated RNA, all of it, was reverse transcribed, so expressed TCRB transcripts were what got sequenced. TCRdb's table, derived via immunoSEQ multiplex PCR, lists solely in-frame clones and lacks some. This table has hundreds of thousands of clones, about a tenth appearing once. Sequencing was carried out using naive CD4+ T cells from blood. The receptors derive from a young man with type 1 diabetes.

The chain links TRBV6-6 to TRBJ2-1, with TRBD2 matching over 8 bases. V trimming: 0 bases; J trimming: 11 bases; junction bases outside the gene matches: 9. The germline V gene encodes CDR1 MNHNY and CDR2 SVGAGI (reference sequence). This CDR3 is built from 15 residues. The CDR3 spells CASSYSPGLGGQQFF. DNA for the CDR3: TGTGCCAGCAGTTACTCTCCGGGACTAGGGGGTCAGCAGTTCTTC.

This clone was found once. The V and J genes are TRBV30 and TRBJ1-1, with 8 bases matching TRBD1. V shed 0 bases, J shed 5 bases, and the junction held 11 bases outside the gene matches. CDR1 and CDR2 from the germline V gene are GTSNPN and SVGIG (reference sequence). The CDR3 runs 16 residues. CDR3 nucleotide sequence: TGTGCCTGGAGTGTACCCAGGGGGCCTGGAAGGACTGAAGCTTTCTTT. This gives the protein CAWSVPRGPGRTEAFF.

This clone turned up a few times. The gene calls are TRBV18 and TRBJ1-1, with TRBD1 identical over 9 bases. From germline, CDR1 is KGHSH and CDR2 LQKENI. With V trimmed by 2 bases and J by 4 bases, 5 bases remained unmatched. The CDR3 totals 15 residues. The CDR3 DNA follows: TGTGCCAGCTCACCAGGGACAGGGATGAGCACTGAAGCTTTCTTT. Translating gives CASSPGTGMSTEAFF. The variable domain in full, completed from reference TRBV18 and TRBJ1-1, reads NAGVMQNPRHLVRRRGQEARLRCSPMKGHSHVYWYRQLPEEGLKFMVYLQKENIIDESGMPKERFSAEFPKEGPSILRIQQVVRGDSAAYFCASSPGTGMSTEAFFGQGTRLTVV.

The CDR3 bases are TGTGCCAGCGGTTTAGGACAGGGGAGGGACGAGCAGTACTTC. Translation gives CASGLGQGRDEQYF. This chain connects TRBV19 to TRBJ2-7; 9 bases are shared with TRBD1. Germline CDR1 reads LNHDA; CDR2 reads SQIVND (reference sequence). CDR3 length equals 14 residues. Losses at the gene ends were 9 bases for V and 5 bases for J; bases not matched to a gene: 11.